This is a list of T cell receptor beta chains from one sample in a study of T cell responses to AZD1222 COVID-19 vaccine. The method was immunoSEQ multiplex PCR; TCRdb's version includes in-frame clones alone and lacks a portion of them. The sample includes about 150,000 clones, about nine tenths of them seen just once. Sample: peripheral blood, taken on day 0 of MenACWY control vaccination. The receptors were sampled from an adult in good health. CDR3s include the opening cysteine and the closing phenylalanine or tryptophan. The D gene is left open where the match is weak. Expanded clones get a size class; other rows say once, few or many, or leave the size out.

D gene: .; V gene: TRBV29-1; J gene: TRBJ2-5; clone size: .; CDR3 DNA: TGCAGCGTTGAGCTCCGACAGCGCCAAGAGACCCAGTACTTC; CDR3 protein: CSVELRQRQETQYF
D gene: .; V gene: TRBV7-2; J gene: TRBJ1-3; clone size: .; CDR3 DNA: TGTGCCAGCAGCTTAGGGGCGGCTGGAAACACCATATATTTT; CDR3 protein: CASSLGAAGNTIYF
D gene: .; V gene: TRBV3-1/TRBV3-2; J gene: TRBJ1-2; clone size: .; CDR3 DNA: TGTGCCAGCAGCCGTGAGGCCCTCGGCTACACCTTC; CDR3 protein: CASSREALGYTF
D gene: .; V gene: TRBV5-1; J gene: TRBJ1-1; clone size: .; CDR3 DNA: TGCGCCAGCAGCGCAATTGGGTCCCACACTGAAGCTTTCTTT; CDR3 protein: CASSAIGSHTEAFF
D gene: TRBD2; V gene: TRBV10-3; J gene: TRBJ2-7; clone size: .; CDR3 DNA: TGTGCCATCAGTGAGGGAACAACTAGCGGGAGGTCCTACGAGCAGTACTTC; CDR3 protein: CAISEGTTSGRSYEQYF
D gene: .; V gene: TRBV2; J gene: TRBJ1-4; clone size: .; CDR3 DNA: TGTGCCACCCAGGGCGCAGGGGAAAAACTGTTTTTT; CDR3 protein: CATQGAGEKLFF
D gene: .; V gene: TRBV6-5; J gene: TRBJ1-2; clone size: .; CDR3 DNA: TGTGCCAGAAGGACTGCAGCTAACTATGGCTACACCTTC; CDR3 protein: CARRTAANYGYTF
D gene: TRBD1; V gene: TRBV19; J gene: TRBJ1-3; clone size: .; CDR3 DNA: TGTGCCAGTAGTACCCACAGGGGGCCTGGAAACACCATATATTTT; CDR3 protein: CASSTHRGPGNTIYF
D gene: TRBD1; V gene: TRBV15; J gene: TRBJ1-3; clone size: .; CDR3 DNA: TGTGCCACCAGCAGGACAGGGTTTGGAAACACCATATATTTT; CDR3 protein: CATSRTGFGNTIYF
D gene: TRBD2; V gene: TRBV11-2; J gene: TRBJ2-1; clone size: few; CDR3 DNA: TGTGCCAGCAGCTTAGCCTCCGGGAGGCGGGTGTACAATGAGCAGTTCTTC; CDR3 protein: CASSLASGRRVYNEQFF
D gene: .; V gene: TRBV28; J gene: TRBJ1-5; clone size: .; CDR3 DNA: TGTGCCAGCATTTTTTATTGGGGCGGGGGGCGCATGGGGAGCAATCAGCCCCAGCATTTT; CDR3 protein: CASIFYWGGGRMGSNQPQHF
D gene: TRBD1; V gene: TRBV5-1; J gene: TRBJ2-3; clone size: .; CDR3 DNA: TGCGCCAGCAGCTCGCGGACAGGGGCGGCAGATACGCAGTATTTT; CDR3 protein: CASSSRTGAADTQYF
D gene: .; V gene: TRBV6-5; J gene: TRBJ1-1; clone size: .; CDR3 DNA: TGTGCCAGCAGGCGGACAGCGAACACTGAAGCTTTCTTT; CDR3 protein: CASRRTANTEAFF
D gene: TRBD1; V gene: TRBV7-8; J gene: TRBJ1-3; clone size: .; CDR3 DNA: TGTGCCAGCAGCCTACGGTTCCGACAGGGAGGAAACACCATATATTTT; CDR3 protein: CASSLRFRQGGNTIYF
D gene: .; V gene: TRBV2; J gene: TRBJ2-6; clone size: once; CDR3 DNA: TGTGCCAGCAGGGAATCTGGGGCCAACGTCCTGACTTTC; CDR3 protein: CASRESGANVLTF
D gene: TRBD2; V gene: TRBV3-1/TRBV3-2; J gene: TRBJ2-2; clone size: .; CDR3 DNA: TGTGCCAGCAGCTTGGAGATTCGGACTAGCGGGAGATACACCGGGGAGCTGTTTTTT; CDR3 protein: CASSLEIRTSGRYTGELFF
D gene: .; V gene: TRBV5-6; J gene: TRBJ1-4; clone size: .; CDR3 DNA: TGTGCCAGCAGCTTGTTGGGGGGGACTAATGAAAAACTGTTTTTT; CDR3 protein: CASSLLGGTNEKLFF
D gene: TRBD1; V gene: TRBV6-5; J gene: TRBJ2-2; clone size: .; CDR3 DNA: TGTGCCAGCCGGGACAGGGCAACCGGGGAGCTGTTTTTT; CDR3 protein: CASRDRATGELFF
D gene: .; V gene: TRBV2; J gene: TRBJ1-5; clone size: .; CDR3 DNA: TGTGCCAGCAGTGGGGAACAGAACAATCAGCCCCAGCATTTT; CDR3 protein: CASSGEQNNQPQHF
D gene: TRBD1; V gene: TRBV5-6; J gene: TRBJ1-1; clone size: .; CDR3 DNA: TGTGCCAGCAGCTTTAAACAGGGGGCGTACACTGAAGCTTTCTTT; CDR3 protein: CASSFKQGAYTEAFF
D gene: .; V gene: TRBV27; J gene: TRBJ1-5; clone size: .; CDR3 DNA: TGTGCCAGCAGTTACGGGGGCTTGGGCAATCAGCCCCAGCATTTT; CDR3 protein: CASSYGGLGNQPQHF
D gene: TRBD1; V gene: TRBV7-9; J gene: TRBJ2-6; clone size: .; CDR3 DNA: TGTGCCAGCAGCTCCCCAGGGGGCCCTGGGGCCAACGTCCTGACTTTC; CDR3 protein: CASSSPGGPGANVLTF
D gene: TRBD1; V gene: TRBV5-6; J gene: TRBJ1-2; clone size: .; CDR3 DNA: TGTGCCAGCAGCTGGGGGACAGGGCGCGGTGGCTACACCTTC; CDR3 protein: CASSWGTGRGGYTF
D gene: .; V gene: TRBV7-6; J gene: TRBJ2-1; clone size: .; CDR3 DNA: TGTGCCAGCAGCACGATCTATGAGCAGTTCTTC; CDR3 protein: CASSTIYEQFF
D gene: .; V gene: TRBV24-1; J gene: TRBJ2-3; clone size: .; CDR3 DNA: TGTGCCAGTGCGTCAGGCCTATTCACAGATACGCAGTATTTT; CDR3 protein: CASASGLFTDTQYF
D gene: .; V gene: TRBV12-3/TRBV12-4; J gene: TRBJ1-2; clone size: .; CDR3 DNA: TGTGCCAGCAGCCAGGGCGGGGATGGCTACACCTTC; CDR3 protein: CASSQGGDGYTF
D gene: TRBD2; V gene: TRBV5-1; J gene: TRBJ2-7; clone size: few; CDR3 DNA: TGCGCCAGCAGCTACTCTTCTAGCGGGAGTGGCTACGAGCAGTACTTC; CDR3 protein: CASSYSSSGSGYEQYF
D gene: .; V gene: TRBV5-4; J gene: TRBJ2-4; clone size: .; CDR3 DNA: TGTGCCAGCAGCCGGGAAGCCTTCGACATTCAGTACTTC; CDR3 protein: CASSREAFDIQYF
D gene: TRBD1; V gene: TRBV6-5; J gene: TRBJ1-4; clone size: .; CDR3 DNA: TGTGCCAGCAGTAGAACCGGGACAGAGAATGAAAAACTGTTTTTT; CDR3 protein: CASSRTGTENEKLFF
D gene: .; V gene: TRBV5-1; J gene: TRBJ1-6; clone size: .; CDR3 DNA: TGCGCCAGCAGCTTCCAGGAACAGTATAATTCACCCCTCCACTTT; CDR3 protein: CASSFQEQYNSPLHF
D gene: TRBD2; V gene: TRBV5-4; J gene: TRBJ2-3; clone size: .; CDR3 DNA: TGTGCCAGCAGCAATAGACTAGCGGGGACCACAGATACGCAGTATTTT; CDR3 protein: CASSNRLAGTTDTQYF
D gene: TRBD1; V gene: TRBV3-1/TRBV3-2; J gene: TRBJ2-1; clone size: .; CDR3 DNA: TGTGCCAGCAGCCAAGATCTCGGGACAGGGGTAAGAAATGAGCAGTTCTTC; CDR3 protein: CASSQDLGTGVRNEQFF
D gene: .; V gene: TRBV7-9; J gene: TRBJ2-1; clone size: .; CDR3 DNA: TGTGCCAGCAGCTTCAATAATGAGCAGTTCTTC; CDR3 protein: CASSFNNEQFF
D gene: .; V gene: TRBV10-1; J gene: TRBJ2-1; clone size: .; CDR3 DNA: TGCGCCAGCAGTGATGAGTGGGAGCAGTTCTTC; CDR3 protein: CASSDEWEQFF
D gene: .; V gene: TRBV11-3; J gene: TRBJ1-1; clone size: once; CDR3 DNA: TGTGCCAGCAGCGTTGGGGGCGAGAACACTGAAGCTTTCTTT; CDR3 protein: CASSVGGENTEAFF
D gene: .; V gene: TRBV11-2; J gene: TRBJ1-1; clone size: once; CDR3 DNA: TGTGCCAGCAGCTTAGGACAGAACACTGAAGCTTTCTTT; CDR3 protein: CASSLGQNTEAFF
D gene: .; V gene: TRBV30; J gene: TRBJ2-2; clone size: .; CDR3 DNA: TGTGCCTGGAGTCCAACTACCGGGGAGCTGTTTTTT; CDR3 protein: CAWSPTTGELFF
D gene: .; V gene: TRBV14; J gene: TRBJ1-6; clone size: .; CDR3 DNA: TGTGCCAGCAGCCAAGACACCCGTAATTCACCCCTCCACTTT; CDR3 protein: CASSQDTRNSPLHF
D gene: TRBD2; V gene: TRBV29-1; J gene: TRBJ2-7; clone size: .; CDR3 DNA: TGCAGCGCCGGGACTAGCGGGAGAGCCTACGAGCAGTACTTC; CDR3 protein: CSAGTSGRAYEQYF
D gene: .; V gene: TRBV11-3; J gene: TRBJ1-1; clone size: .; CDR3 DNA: TGTGCCAGCAGCCGGGTTTGGGGGACTGAAGCTTTCTTT; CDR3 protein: CASSRVWGTEAFF
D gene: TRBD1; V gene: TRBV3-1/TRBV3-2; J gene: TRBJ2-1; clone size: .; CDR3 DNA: TGTGCCAGCAGCCAATATGTCGGGACAGGGGGATTAGACAATGAGCAGTTCTTC; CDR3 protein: CASSQYVGTGGLDNEQFF
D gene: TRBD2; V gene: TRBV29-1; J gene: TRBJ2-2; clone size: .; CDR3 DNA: TGCAGCATCCGCGGGGGACTTAACACCGGGGAGCTGTTTTTT; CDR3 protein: CSIRGGLNTGELFF
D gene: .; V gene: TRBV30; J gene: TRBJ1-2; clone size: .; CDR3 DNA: TGTGCCTGCCCGGGCCGATGGCTCGATGGCTACACCTTC; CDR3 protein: CACPGRWLDGYTF
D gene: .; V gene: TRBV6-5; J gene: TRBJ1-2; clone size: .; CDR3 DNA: TGTGCCAGCTATGGTGGTGGCTACACCTTC; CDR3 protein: CASYGGGYTF
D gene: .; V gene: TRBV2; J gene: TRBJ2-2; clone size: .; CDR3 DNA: TGTGCCAGCAGCGTCGAGGTCGGGGGAACCGGGGAGCTGTTTTTT; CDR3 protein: CASSVEVGGTGELFF
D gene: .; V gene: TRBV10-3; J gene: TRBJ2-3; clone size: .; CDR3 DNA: TGTGCCATCAGTGACTCCAGGGAACGCACAGATACGCAGTATTTT; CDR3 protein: CAISDSRERTDTQYF
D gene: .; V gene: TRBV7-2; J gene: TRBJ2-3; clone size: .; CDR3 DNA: TGTGCCAGCAGCTTAGCTTACCGCACAGATACGCAGTATTTT; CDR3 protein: CASSLAYRTDTQYF
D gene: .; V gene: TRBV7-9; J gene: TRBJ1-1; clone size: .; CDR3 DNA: TGTGCCAGCAGCTTAGACCATTCAATGAACACTGAAGCTTTCTTT; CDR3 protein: CASSLDHSMNTEAFF
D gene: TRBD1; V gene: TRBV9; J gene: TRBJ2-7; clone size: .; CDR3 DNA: TGTGCCAGCAGCAGAGAGACAGGGGCCTACGAGCAGTACTTC; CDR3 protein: CASSRETGAYEQYF
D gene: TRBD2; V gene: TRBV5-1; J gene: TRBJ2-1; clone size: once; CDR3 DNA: TGCGCCAGCAGCTTGGAGCTAGCGGGAGAGGATGAGCAGTTCTTC; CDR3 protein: CASSLELAGEDEQFF
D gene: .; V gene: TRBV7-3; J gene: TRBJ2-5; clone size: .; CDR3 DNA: TGTGCCAGCAGCTTAGTTGGTTACGCTCAAGAGACCCAGTACTTC; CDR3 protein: CASSLVGYAQETQYF
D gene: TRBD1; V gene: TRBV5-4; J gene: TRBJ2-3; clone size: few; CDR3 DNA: TGTGCCAGCAGCATCCGACAGGGTTCATGGGAGGATACGCAGTATTTT; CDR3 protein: CASSIRQGSWEDTQYF
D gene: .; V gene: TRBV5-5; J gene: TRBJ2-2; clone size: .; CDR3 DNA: TGTGCCAGCAGCCAAACTGGGGGGCCGACCGGGGAGCTGTTTTTT; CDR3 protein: CASSQTGGPTGELFF
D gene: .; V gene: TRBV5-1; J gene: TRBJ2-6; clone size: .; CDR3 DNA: TGCGCCAGCAGCTGGGGATCTGGGGCCAACGTCCTGACTTTC; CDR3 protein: CASSWGSGANVLTF
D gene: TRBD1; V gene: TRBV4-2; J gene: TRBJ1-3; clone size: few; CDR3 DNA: TGTGCCAGCAGCCAACAGGGGGCGGAGGGAAACACCATATATTTT; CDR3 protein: CASSQQGAEGNTIYF